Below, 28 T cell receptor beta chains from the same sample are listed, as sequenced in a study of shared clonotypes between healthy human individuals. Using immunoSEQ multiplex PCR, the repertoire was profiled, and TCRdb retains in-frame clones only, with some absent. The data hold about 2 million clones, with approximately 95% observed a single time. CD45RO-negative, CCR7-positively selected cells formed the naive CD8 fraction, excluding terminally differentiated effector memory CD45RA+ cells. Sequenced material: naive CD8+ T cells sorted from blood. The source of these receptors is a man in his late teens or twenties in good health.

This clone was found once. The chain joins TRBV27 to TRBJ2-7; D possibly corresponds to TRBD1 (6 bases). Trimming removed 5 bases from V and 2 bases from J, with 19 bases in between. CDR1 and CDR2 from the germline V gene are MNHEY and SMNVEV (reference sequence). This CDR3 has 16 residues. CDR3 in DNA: TGTGCCAGCAGTCCATCCTCCGGACAGAAACCCTACGAGCAGTACTTC. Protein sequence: CASSPSSGQKPYEQYF.

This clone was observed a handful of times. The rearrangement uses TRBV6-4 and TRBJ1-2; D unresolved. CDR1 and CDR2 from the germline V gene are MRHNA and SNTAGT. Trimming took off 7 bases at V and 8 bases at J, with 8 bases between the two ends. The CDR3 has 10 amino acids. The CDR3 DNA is TGTGCCAGCAAAGATGGGGGCTACACCTTC. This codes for CASKDGGYTF.

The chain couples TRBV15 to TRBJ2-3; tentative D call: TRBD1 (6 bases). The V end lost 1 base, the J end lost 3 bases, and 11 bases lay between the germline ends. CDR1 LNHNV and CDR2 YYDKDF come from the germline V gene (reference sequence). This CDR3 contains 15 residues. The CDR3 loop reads CATSRGAGVTDTQYF. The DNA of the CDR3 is TGTGCCACCAGCAGAGGTGCAGGGGTGACAGATACGCAGTATTTT.

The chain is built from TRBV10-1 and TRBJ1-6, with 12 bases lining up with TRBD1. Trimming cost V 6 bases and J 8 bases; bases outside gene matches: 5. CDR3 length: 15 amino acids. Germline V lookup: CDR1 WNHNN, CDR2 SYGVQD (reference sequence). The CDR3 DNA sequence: TGCGCCAGCAGCAAGGGACAGGGGGCCGATTCACCCCTCCACTTT. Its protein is CASSKGQGADSPLHF.

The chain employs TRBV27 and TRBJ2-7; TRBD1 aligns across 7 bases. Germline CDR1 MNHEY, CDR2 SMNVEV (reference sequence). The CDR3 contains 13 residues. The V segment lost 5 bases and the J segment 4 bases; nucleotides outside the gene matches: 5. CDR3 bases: TGTGCCAGCAGTGAAGGGGGCAGGTACGAGCAGTACTTC. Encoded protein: CASSEGGRYEQYF.

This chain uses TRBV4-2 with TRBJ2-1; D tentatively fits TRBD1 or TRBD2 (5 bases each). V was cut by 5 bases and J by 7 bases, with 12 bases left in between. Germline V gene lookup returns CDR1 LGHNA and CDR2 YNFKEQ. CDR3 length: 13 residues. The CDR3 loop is CASSTWDGNEQFF. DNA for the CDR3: TGTGCCAGCAGCACTTGGGACGGAAATGAGCAGTTCTTC.

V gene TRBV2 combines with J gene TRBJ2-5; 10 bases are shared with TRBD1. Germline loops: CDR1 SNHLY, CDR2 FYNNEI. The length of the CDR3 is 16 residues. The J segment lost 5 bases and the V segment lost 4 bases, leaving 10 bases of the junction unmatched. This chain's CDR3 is CASSGSRDRGRETQYF. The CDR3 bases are TGTGCCAGCAGTGGGTCCCGGGACAGGGGCAGGGAGACCCAGTACTTC.

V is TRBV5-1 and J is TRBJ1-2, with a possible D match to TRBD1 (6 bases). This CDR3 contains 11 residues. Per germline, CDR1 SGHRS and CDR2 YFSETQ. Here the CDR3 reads CASGGGNGYTF. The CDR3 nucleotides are TGCGCTAGCGGCGGGGGCAACGGCTACACCTTC.

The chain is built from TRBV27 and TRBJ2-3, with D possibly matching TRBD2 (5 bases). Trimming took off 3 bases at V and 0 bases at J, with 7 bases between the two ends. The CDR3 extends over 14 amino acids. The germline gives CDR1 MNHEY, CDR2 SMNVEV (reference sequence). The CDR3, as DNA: TGTGCCAGCAGTTTGAGGGAGAGCACAGATACGCAGTATTTT. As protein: CASSLRESTDTQYF.

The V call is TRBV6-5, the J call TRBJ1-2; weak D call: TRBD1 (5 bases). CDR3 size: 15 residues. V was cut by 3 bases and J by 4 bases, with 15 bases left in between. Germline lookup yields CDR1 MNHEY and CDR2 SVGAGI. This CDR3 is CASSYSRAGSYGYTF. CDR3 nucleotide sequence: TGTGCCAGCAGTTATTCCCGGGCAGGGTCCTATGGCTACACCTTC.

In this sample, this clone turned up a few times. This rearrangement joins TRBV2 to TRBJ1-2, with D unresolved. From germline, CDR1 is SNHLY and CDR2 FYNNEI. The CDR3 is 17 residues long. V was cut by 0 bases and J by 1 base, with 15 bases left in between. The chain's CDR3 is CASSEALKSAFNYGYTF. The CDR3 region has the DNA TGTGCCAGCAGTGAAGCGCTTAAGTCAGCTTTTAACTATGGCTACACCTTC.

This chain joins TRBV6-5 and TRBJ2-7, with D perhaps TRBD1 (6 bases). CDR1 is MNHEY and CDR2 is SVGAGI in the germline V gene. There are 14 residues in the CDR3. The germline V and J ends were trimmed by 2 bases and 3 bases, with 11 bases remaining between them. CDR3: CASSYARQDYEQYF. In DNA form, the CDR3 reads TGTGCCAGCAGTTACGCCCGACAGGACTACGAGCAGTACTTC.

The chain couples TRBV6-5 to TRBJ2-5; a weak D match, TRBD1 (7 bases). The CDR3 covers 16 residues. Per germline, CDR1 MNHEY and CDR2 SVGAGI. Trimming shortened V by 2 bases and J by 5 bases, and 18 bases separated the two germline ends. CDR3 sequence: CASSYGSEGAGETQYF. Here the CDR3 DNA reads TGTGCCAGCAGTTACGGATCGGAGGGGGCGGGGGAGACCCAGTACTTC.

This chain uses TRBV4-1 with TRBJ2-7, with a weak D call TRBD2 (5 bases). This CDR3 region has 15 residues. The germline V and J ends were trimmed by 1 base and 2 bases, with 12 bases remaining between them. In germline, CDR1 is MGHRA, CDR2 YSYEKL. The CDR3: CASSQGRGSAYEQYF. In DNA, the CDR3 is TGCGCCAGCAGCCAAGGACGCGGGTCAGCCTACGAGCAGTACTTC.

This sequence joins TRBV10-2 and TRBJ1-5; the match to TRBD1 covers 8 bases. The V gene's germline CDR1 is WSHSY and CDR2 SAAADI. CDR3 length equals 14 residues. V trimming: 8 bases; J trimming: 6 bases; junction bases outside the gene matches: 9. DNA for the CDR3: TGCGCCAGCGGTTCAGGGGGCTGGGGTCAGCCCCAGCATTTT. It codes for CASGSGGWGQPQHF.

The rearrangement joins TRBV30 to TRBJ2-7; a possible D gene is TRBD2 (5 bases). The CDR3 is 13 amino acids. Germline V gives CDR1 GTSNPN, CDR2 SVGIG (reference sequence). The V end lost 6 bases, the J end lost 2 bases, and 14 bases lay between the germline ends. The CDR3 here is CACKVEVPYEQYF. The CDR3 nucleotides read TGTGCCTGCAAAGTGGAGGTTCCCTACGAGCAGTACTTC.

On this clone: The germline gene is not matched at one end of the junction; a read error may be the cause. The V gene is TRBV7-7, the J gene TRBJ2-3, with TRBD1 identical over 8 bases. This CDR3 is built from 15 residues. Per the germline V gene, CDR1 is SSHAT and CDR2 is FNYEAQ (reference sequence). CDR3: CASSLDRDGADTQYF. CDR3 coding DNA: TGTGCTAGCAGTCTGGACAGGGACGGCGCAGATACGCAGTATTTT. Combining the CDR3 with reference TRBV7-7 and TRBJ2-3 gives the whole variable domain GAGVSQSPRYKVTKRGQDVTLRCDPISSHATLYWYQQALGQGPEFLTYFNYEAQPDKSGLPSDRFSAERPEGSISTLTIQRTEQRDSAMYRCASSLDRDGADTQYFGPGTRLTVL.

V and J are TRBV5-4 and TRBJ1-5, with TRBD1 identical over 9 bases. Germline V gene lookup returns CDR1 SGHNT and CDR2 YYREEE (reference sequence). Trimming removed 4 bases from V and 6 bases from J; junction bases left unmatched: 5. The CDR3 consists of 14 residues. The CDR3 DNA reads TGTGCCAGCAGCGCGGACAGGGGTAGTCAGCCCCAGCATTTT. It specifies CASSADRGSQPQHF.

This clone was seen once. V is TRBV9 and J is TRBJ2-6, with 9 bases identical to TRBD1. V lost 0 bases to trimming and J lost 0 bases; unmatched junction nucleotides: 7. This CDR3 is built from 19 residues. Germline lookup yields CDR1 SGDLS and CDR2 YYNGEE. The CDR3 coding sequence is TGTGCCAGCAGCGTAGCTACGGGACAGGGTGACTCTGGGGCCAACGTCCTGACTTTC. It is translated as CASSVATGQGDSGANVLTF. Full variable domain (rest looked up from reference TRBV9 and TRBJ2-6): DSGVTQTPKHLITATGQRVTLRCSPRSGDLSVYWYQQSLDQGLQFLIQYYNGEERAKGNILERFSAQQFPDLHSELNLSSLELGDSALYFCASSVATGQGDSGANVLTFGAGSRLTVL.

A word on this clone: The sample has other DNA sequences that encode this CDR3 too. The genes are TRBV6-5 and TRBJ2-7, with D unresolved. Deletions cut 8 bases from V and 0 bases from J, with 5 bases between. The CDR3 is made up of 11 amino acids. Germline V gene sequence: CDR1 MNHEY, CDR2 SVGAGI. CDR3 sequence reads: CASRDSYEQYF. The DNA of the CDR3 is TGTGCCAGCCGAGACTCCTACGAGCAGTACTTC.

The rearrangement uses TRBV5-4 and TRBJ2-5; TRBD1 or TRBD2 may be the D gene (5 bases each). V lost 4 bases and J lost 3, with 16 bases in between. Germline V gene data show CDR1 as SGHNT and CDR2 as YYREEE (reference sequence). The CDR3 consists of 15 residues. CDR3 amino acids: CASSGTGAIEETQYF. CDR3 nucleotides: TGTGCCAGCAGCGGGACCGGGGCCATAGAAGAGACCCAGTACTTC.

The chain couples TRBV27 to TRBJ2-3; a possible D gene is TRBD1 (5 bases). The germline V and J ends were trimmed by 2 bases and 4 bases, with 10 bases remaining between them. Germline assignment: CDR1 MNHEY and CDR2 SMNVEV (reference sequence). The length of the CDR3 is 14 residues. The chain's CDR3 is CASSLQGRPDTQYF. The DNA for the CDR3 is TGTGCCAGCAGTTTACAGGGTCGACCAGATACGCAGTATTTT.

For the CDR3, the DNA is TGTGCCAGCAGTGAAGCGGAGACAAGACCCACAGATACGCAGTATTTT. This encodes CASSEAETRPTDTQYF. The chain joins TRBV6-1 to TRBJ2-3; no clear D. V was clipped by 0 bases and J by 2 bases, with 12 bases between them. The germline CDR1 and CDR2 sequences are MNHNS and SASEGT. This CDR3 is built from 16 residues.

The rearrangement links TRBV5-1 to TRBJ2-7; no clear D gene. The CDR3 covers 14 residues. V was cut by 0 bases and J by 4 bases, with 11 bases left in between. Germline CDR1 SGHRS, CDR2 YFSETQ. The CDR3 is CASSLAVRGYEQYF. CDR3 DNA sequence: TGCGCCAGCAGCTTGGCGGTTCGTGGGTACGAGCAGTACTTC.

CDR3 protein: CASSLIQRGNDEQYF. CDR3 coding DNA: TGTGCCAGCAGCTTAATACAGCGAGGCAATGACGAGCAGTACTTC. The chain employs TRBV7-9 and TRBJ2-7; D unclear. This CDR3 is 15 amino acids long. V dropped 2 bases and J dropped 5 bases, with 16 bases sitting between them. Looked up from germline, CDR1 is SEHNR and CDR2 is FQNEAQ (reference sequence).

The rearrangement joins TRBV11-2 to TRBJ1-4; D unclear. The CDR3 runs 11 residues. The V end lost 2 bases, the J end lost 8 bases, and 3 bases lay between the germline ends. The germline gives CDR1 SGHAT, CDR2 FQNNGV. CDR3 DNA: TGTGCCAGCAGCTTAACCGAAAAACTGTTTTTT. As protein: CASSLTEKLFF.

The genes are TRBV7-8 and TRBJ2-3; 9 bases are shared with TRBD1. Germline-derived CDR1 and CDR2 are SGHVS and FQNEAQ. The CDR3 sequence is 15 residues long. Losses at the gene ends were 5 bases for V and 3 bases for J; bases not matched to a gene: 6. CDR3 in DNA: TGTGCCAGCAGCCCAGGGACAGGGACGACAGATACGCAGTATTTT. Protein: CASSPGTGTTDTQYF.

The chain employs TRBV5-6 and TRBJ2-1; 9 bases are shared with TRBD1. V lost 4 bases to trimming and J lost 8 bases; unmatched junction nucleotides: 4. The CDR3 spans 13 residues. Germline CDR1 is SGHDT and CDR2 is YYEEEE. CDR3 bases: TGTGCCAGCAGCAAGGACAGGGGCCATGAGCAGTTCTTC. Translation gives CASSKDRGHEQFF.